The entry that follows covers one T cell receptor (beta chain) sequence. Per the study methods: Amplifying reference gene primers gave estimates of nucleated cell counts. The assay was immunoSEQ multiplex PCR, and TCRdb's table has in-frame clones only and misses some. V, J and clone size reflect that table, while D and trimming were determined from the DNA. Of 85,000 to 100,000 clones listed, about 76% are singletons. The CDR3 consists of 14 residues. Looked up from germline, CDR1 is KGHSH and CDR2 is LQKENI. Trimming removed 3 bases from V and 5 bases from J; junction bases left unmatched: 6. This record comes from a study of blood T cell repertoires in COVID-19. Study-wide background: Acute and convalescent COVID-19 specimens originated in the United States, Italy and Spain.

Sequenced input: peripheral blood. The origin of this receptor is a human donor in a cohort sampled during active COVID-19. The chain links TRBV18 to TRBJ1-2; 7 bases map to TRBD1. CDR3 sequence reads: CASSPTTGRYGYTF. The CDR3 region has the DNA TGTGCCAGCTCACCCACGACAGGGAGGTATGGCTACACCTTC.